This TCR beta chain was captured in a study of T cell responses to AZD1222 COVID-19 vaccine. Study results and caveats: AZD1222 recipients seropositive at baseline numbered only six or seven. Repertoire collection took place solely once the T cell response had peaked. Unmutated variant regions reportedly attract nearly half of all spike-specific TCRs. Two AZD1222 doses significantly raised spike-specific TCR breadth and depth over controls.

V shed 2 bases and J 6 bases; nucleotides not matched to a gene: 6. The CDR3 is 14 amino acids. Germline-derived CDR1 and CDR2 are SGHDT and YYEEEE. The repertoire was sequenced with immunoSEQ multiplex PCR; TCRdb's copy has only in-frame clones and lacks some. The sample lists 130,000 to 150,000 clones, around 83% occurring once. With respect to this clone: No antigen is known for it.

The receptor comes from an adult in good health. The V gene is TRBV5-6, the J gene TRBJ2-7; TRBD2 agrees at 9 bases. Sequences were derived from peripheral blood, sampled on day 0 of MenACWY control vaccination. This CDR3 is CASSFPSGISEQYF. DNA for the CDR3: TGTGCCAGCAGCTTCCCTAGCGGGATCTCCGAGCAGTACTTC.